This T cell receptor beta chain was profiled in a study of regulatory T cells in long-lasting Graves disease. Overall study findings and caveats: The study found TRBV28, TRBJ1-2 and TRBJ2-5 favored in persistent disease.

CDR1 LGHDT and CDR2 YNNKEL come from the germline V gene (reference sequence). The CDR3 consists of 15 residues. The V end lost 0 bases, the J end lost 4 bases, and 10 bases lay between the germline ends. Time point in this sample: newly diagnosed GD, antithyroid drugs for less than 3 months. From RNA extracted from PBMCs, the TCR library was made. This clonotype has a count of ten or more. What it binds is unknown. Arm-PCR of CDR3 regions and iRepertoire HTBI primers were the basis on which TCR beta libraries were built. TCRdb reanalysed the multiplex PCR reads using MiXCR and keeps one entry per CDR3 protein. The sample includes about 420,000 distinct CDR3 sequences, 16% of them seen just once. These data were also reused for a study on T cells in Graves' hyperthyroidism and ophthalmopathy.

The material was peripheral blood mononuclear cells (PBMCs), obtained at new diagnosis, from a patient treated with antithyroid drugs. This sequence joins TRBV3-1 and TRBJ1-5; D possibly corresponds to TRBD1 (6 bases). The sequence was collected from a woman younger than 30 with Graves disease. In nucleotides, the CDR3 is TGTGCCAGCAGCCAAGATATGGGACATAATCAGCCCCAGCATTTT. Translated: CASSQDMGHNQPQHF.